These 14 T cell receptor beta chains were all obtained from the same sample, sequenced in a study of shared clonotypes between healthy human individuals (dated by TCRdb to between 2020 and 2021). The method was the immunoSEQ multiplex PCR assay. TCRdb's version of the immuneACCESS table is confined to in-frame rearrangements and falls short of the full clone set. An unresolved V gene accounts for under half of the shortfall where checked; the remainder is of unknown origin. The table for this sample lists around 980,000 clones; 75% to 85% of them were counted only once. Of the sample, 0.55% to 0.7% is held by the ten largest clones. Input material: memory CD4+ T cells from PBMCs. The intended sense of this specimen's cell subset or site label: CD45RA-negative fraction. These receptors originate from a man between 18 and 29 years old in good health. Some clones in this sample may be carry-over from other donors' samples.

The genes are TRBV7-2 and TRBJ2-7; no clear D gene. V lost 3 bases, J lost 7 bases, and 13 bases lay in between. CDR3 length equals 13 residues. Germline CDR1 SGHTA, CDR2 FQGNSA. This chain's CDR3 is CASSFAPLGEQYF. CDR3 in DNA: TGTGCCAGCAGCTTCGCCCCTTTGGGTGAGCAGTACTTC. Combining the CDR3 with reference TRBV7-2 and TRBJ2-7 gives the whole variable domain GAGVSQSPSNKVTEKGKDVELRCDPISGHTALYWYRQSLGQGLEFLIYFQGNSAPDKSGLPSDRFSAERTGGSVSTLTIQRTQQEDSAVYLCASSFAPLGEQYFGPGTRLTVT.

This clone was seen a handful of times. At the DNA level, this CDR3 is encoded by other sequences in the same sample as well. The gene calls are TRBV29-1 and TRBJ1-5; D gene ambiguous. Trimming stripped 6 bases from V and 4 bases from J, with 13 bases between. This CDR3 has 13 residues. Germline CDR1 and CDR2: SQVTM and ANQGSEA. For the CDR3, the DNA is TGCAGCGTGGGAGGCACGGGGAATCAGCCCCAGCATTTT. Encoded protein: CSVGGTGNQPQHF.

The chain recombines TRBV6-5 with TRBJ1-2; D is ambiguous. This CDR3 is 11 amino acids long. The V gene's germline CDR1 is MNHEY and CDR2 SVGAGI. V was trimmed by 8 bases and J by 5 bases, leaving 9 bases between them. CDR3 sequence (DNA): TGTGCCAGCCGCAGTTTTTATGGCTACACCTTC. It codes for CASRSFYGYTF.

The CDR3 spells CASSWGRTITQHF. The CDR3 DNA is TGTGCCAGCAGCTGGGGCAGGACAATTACTCAGCATTTT. J is TRBJ1-5 and V is TRBV7-3; the D gene is possibly TRBD1 (5 bases). The germline V gene encodes CDR1 SGHTA and CDR2 FQGTGA. The CDR3 runs to 13 residues. V was clipped by 4 bases and J by 13 bases, with 17 bases between them.

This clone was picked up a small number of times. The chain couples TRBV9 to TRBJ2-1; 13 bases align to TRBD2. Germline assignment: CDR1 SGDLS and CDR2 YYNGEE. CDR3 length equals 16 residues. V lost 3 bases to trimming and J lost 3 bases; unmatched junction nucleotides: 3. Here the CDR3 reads CASSETSGRFYNEQFF. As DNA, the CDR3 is TGTGCCAGCAGCGAGACTAGCGGGAGGTTCTACAATGAGCAGTTCTTC.

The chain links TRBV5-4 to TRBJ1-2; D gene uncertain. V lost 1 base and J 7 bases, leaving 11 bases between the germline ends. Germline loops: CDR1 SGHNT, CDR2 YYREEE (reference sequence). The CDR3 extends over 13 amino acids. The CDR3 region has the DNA TGTGCCAGCAGCTTGTGGCAGGTCGGTGGCTACACCTTC. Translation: CASSLWQVGGYTF.

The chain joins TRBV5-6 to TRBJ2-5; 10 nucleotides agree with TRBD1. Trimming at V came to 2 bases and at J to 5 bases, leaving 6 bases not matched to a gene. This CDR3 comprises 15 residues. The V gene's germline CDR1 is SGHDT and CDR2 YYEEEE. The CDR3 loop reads CASSFGTGATETQYF. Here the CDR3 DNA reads TGTGCCAGCAGCTTCGGGACAGGGGCGACGGAGACCCAGTACTTC.

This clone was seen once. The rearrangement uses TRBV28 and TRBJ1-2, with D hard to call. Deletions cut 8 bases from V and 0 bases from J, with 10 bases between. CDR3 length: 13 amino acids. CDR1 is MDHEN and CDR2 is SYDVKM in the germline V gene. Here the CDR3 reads CASSYTANYGYTF. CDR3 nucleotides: TGTGCCAGCTCTTATACAGCTAACTATGGCTACACCTTC.

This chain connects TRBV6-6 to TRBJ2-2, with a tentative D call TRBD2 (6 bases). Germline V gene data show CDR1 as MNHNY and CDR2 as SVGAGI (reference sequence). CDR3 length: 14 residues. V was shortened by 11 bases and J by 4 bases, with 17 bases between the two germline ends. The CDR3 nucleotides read TGTGCCGGTGGGCCGGAGGGAATCACCGGGGAGCTGTTTTTT. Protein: CAGGPEGITGELFF.

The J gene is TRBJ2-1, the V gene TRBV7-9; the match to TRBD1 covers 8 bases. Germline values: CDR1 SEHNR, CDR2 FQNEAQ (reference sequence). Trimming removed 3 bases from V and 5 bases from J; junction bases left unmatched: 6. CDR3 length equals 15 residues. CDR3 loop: CASSFRQGIDNEQFF. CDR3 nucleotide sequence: TGTGCCAGCAGCTTCCGACAGGGGATCGACAATGAGCAGTTCTTC.

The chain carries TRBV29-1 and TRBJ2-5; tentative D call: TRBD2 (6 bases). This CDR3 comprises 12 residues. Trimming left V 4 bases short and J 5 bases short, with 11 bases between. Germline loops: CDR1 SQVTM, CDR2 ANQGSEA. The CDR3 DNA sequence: TGCAGCGTTGCAGTAAGCGGGGAGACCCAGTACTTC. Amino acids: CSVAVSGETQYF.

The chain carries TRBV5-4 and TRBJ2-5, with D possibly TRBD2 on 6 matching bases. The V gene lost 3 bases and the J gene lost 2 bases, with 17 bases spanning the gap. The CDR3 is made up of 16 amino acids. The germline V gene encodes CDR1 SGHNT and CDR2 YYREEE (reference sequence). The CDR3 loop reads CASSYDRWAGQETQYF. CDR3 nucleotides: TGTGCCAGCAGCTACGATAGATGGGCGGGGCAAGAGACCCAGTACTTC.

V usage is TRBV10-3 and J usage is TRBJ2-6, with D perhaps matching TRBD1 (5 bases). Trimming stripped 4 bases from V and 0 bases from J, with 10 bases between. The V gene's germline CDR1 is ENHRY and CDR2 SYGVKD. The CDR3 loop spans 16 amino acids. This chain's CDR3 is CAISGQGISGANVLTF. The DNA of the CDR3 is TGTGCCATCAGTGGGCAGGGTATCTCTGGGGCCAACGTCCTGACTTTC.

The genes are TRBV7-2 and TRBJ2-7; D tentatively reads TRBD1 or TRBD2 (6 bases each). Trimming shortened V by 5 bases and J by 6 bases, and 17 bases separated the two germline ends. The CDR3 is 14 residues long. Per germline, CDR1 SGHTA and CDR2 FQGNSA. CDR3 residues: CASSLGGTGSEQYF. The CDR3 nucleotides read TGTGCCAGCAGCCTCGGGGGCACGGGGAGCGAGCAGTACTTC.